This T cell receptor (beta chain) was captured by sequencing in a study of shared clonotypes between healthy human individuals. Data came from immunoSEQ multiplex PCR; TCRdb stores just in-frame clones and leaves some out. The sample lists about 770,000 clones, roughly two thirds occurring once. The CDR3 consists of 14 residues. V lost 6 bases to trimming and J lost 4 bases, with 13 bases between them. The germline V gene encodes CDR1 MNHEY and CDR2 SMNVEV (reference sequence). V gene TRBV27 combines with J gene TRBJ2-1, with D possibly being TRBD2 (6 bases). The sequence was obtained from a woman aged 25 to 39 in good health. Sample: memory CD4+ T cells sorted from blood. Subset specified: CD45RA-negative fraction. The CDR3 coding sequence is TGTGCCAGCAGGGAGGGCCAGGCTTACAATGAGCAGTTCTTC. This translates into CASREGQAYNEQFF.